A single sample gave rise to the 15 T cell receptor beta chains below, sequenced in a study of blood T cells in healthy people across ages. The use of a sample-barcoded 5' primer and a J-beta primer mix characterized a second PCR of roughly 6 to 12 cycles. TCRdb analysed the 5' RACE reads with MiXCR anew, one entry per CDR3 protein. The sample consists of some 760,000 distinct CDR3 sequences, 20% to 30% of them appearing once. Separately, the same data were catalogued under a study of T cells of mothers and their children.

The specimen was blood. These receptors were collected from a boy younger than 18 in good health.

This clonotype appeared a few times. This CDR3 reads CASSSAGVSLETQYF. CDR3 in DNA: TGTGCCAGCAGTTCAGCAGGGGTATCATTGGAGACCCAGTACTTC. The chain joins TRBV6-5 to TRBJ2-5, with a weak D call TRBD1 (6 bases). The V gene lost 4 bases and the J gene lost 5 bases, with 17 bases spanning the gap. Germline loops: CDR1 MNHEY, CDR2 SVGAGI. CDR3 length equals 15 residues.

This rearrangement joins TRBV12-3 or TRBV12-4 to TRBJ1-5; no firm D call. V lost 8 bases, J lost 0 bases, and 11 bases lay in between. This CDR3 has 14 amino acids. This chain's CDR3 is CASGIWDSNQPQHF. The CDR3 DNA is TGTGCCAGCGGGATCTGGGATAGCAATCAGCCCCAGCATTTT.

Only a few counts were recorded for this clonotype. The chain links TRBV7-2 to TRBJ2-5, with D perhaps TRBD2 (6 bases). Germline CDR1 SGHTA, CDR2 FQGNSA. The CDR3 has 13 amino acids. V lost 5 bases to trimming and J lost 5 bases, with 12 bases between them. CDR3 coding DNA: TGTGCCAGCAGCCCCACAGCGGGCGAGACCCAGTACTTC. Protein product: CASSPTAGETQYF. Combining the CDR3 with reference TRBV7-2 and TRBJ2-5 gives the whole variable domain GAGVSQSPSNKVTEKGKDVELRCDPISGHTALYWYRQSLGQGLEFLIYFQGNSAPDKSGLPSDRFSAERTGGSVSTLTIQRTQQEDSAVYLCASSPTAGETQYFGPGTRLLVL.

About this clonotype itself: Because it lacks the conserved phenylalanine or tryptophan at the end, this CDR3 is likely a read error. This chain links TRBV10-3 with TRBJ2-5, with TRBD2 as a possible D gene (6 bases). V was shortened by 3 bases and J by 2 bases, with 13 bases between the two germline ends. Germline V gene data show CDR1 as ENHRY and CDR2 as SYGVKD. CDR3 size: 15 residues. CDR3 region: CAISDPGRPQETQYS. The DNA for the CDR3 is TGTGCCATCAGTGACCCAGGGAGGCCTCAAGAGACCCAGTACTCC.

The chain joins TRBV7-2 to TRBJ1-6, with TRBD1 matching 8 bases. Trimming took 5 bases from V and 6 from J; bases not matched to a gene: 18. Germline lookup yields CDR1 SGHTA and CDR2 FQGNSA. The CDR3 sequence is 19 residues long. CDR3: CASSPAPRTGTGINSPLHF. CDR3 DNA sequence: TGTGCCAGCAGCCCCGCTCCCCGCACCGGGACAGGAATTAATTCACCCCTCCACTTT. The full variable domain, completed using reference TRBV7-2 and TRBJ1-6, is GAGVSQSPSNKVTEKGKDVELRCDPISGHTALYWYRQSLGQGLEFLIYFQGNSAPDKSGLPSDRFSAERTGGSVSTLTIQRTQQEDSAVYLCASSPAPRTGTGINSPLHFGNGTRLTVT.

This clonotype was found a few times. The rearrangement joins TRBV5-5 to TRBJ2-5; D may be TRBD2 (6 bases). The CDR3 covers 14 residues. Germline assignment: CDR1 SGHKS and CDR2 YYEKEE (reference sequence). Trimming pared 3 bases from V and 2 bases from J, leaving 11 bases between. CDR3 amino acids: CASSWVGGQETQYF. CDR3 sequence (DNA): TGTGCCAGCAGCTGGGTCGGGGGACAAGAGACCCAGTACTTC.

The chain has TRBV10-3 and TRBJ2-5, with D perhaps being TRBD1 or TRBD2 (5 bases each). Germline loops: CDR1 ENHRY, CDR2 SYGVKD. Trimming took 0 bases from V and 5 from J, leaving 13 bases between them. This CDR3 contains 15 residues. Here the CDR3 DNA reads TGTGCCATCAGTGAGTCAGCGGAAAGGGGCGAGACCCAGTACTTC. Translating gives CAISESAERGETQYF.

This clonotype was seen only a few times. The chain uses TRBV3-1 and TRBJ2-4; TRBD2 aligns across 10 bases. V lost 0 bases to trimming and J lost 5 bases; unmatched junction nucleotides: 4. Germline values: CDR1 LGHDT, CDR2 YNNKEL (reference sequence). CDR3 length: 16 residues. The chain's CDR3 is CASSQDFSGRENIQYF. The CDR3 DNA is TGTGCCAGCAGCCAAGATTTCAGCGGGAGGGAAAACATTCAGTACTTC.

The CDR3 nucleotides are TGTGCCAGCAGCCGGGACAGGGACCCCAATGAGCAGTTCTTC. Amino acid sequence: CASSRDRDPNEQFF. The gene calls are TRBV12-3 or TRBV12-4 and TRBJ2-1; the match to TRBD1 covers 9 bases. CDR3 length: 14 residues. Germline trimming cut 6 bases from V and 6 bases from J; bases unmatched to any gene: 6.

Ten or more counts support this clonotype. This chain links TRBV6-5 with TRBJ2-1; D remains ambiguous. The CDR3 spans 11 residues. The ends were cut back, 4 bases at V and 9 bases at J, with 7 bases in the middle. Germline V gives CDR1 MNHEY, CDR2 SVGAGI. CDR3 loop: CASSSPPEQFF. CDR3 bases: TGTGCCAGCAGTTCCCCTCCTGAGCAGTTCTTC.

This clonotype was seen a few times. This sequence joins TRBV29-1 and TRBJ1-2; possibly TRBD1 for D (6 bases). Trimming removed 3 bases at V and 4 bases at J, with 12 bases between. Germline V CDR1 and CDR2: SQVTM, ANQGSEA. This CDR3 has 13 residues. Here the CDR3 DNA reads TGCAGCGTTGAGGAGCGGGACACCTATGGCTACACCTTC. Translating gives CSVEERDTYGYTF.

The rearrangement links TRBV29-1 to TRBJ2-1, with D uncertain. This CDR3 has 16 residues. Germline V gene sequence: CDR1 SQVTM, CDR2 ANQGSEA. The V end lost 2 bases, the J end lost 0 bases, and 14 bases lay between the germline ends. The DNA of the CDR3 is TGCAGCGTTGAATCTCCGGCACGCGCCTCCTACAATGAGCAGTTCTTC. Translated: CSVESPARASYNEQFF.

The chain joins TRBV7-2 to TRBJ2-1; D uncertain. Germline CDR1 reads SGHTA; CDR2 reads FQGNSA. Between the trimmed V and J ends, which lost 2 bases and 3 bases, there was a span of 5 bases. This CDR3 spans 13 amino acids. CDR3 DNA sequence: TGTGCCAGCAGCTTAACGAACTACAATGAGCAGTTCTTC. This translates into CASSLTNYNEQFF.

The chain joins TRBV6-6 to TRBJ2-7, with TRBD1 matching 9 bases. Trimming took 2 bases from V and 5 from J; bases not matched to a gene: 4. The germline CDR1 and CDR2 sequences are MNHNY and SVGAGI (reference sequence). This CDR3 comprises 14 residues. In DNA, the CDR3 is TGTGCCAGCAGTTACCGGGACAGGGTTAACGAGCAGTACTTC. The encoded protein is CASSYRDRVNEQYF.

The chain carries TRBV7-2 and TRBJ2-5; TRBD2 agrees at 14 bases. Germline V gene data show CDR1 as SGHTA and CDR2 as FQGNSA. This CDR3 contains 16 residues. V shed 5 bases and J 6 bases; nucleotides not matched to a gene: 8. The CDR3 loop reads CASSTRTSGGQQTQYF. The DNA for the CDR3 is TGTGCCAGCAGCACCCGGACTAGCGGGGGGCAGCAGACCCAGTACTTC.